These 4 T cell receptor beta chains originate from one sample sequenced in a study of T cell repertoires and leukemia-associated antigens. No antigens are known for them. TCRdb recomputed calls from the 5' RACE reads with MiXCR, one row per CDR3 protein. The profile shows about 11,000 distinct CDR3 sequences, approximately 43% of them singletons. The specimen sequenced was CD3+ T cells sorted from blood and cultured. The receptors were gathered from a female donor in good health.

This chain links TRBV5-1 with TRBJ2-1; TRBD2 matches at 8 bases. In germline, CDR1 is SGHRS, CDR2 YFSETQ. This CDR3 comprises 17 residues. The V gene end was trimmed by 4 bases and the J gene end by 6 bases; junction bases not matched to a gene: 15. CDR3 sequence: CASSLWTSGSGLNEQFF. The CDR3 nucleotides are TGCGCCAGCAGCCTCTGGACAAGCGGGAGTGGCCTCAATGAGCAGTTCTTC.

The V gene is TRBV12-3 or TRBV12-4, the J gene TRBJ2-1; maybe TRBD1 (5 bases). The V end was cut by 3 bases, the J end by 9 bases, with 24 bases between. This CDR3 contains 17 residues. CDR3 nucleotides: TGTGCCAGCAGTTTTTCCGCCTCTGGGGCCAAACCCTCTGAGCAGTTCTTC. This gives the protein CASSFSASGAKPSEQFF.

Within the sample, this clonotype is medium-sized. The chain has TRBV5-1 and TRBJ2-5; TRBD2 agrees at 8 bases. J was trimmed by 3 bases and V by 7 bases; bases with no gene match: 14. The CDR3 contains 16 residues. Germline loops: CDR1 SGHRS, CDR2 YFSETQ. CDR3 coding DNA: TGCGCCAGCTCGGGAGGGCTCGGAGTGGTGGAAGAGACCCAGTACTTC. Translation gives CASSGGLGVVEETQYF.

This clonotype came up a few times. This chain links TRBV7-6 with TRBJ2-1; 13 bases map to TRBD2. This CDR3 is 17 amino acids long. J was trimmed by 7 bases and V by 5 bases; bases with no gene match: 11. Germline CDR1 and CDR2: SGHVS and FNYEAQ. The CDR3 sequence: CASSVTSGRANRNEQFF. The CDR3 nucleotides read TGTGCCAGCAGCGTAACTAGCGGGAGGGCGAATAGAAATGAGCAGTTCTTC. The full variable domain, rest sourced from reference TRBV7-6 and TRBJ2-1, is GAGVSQSPRYKVTKRGQDVALRCDPISGHVSLYWYRQALGQGPEFLTYFNYEAQQDKSGLPNDRFSAERPEGSISTLTIQRTEQRDSAMYRCASSVTSGRANRNEQFFGPGTRLTVL.